The 16 T cell receptor beta chains given below trace back to one sample, sequenced in a study of T cell repertoires in cytomegalovirus infection (dated by TCRdb to about 2019). Sequencing instrument: Illumina HiSeq 1500. TCRdb itself trimmed the public reads at Q25 with fastp, ran MiXCR and retained productive beta chains. Rows with a matching CDR3 protein are joined into one entry that keeps the most common DNA and genes. The sample records approximately 250,000 distinct CDR3 sequences, about 12% of which are singletons. The top ten clones comprise 1.5% to 2% of the sample. Sequenced material: PBMCs. The receptor set was obtained from a human donor in good health (CMV status not recorded). Some clones in this sample may be carry-over from other donors' samples.

This clonotype was counted ten times or more. The rearrangement uses TRBV2 and TRBJ2-7; 7 nucleotides align to TRBD1. The CDR3 spans 14 residues. V lost 3 bases and J lost 2; bases outside the gene matches: 4. Germline loops: CDR1 SNHLY, CDR2 FYNNEI. The CDR3 spells CASSEGTVPYEQYF. Here the CDR3 DNA reads TGTGCCAGCAGTGAGGGGACAGTCCCCTACGAGCAGTACTTC.

This clonotype was observed at least ten times. This chain links TRBV2 with TRBJ2-2, with a possible D match to TRBD2 (6 bases). The CDR3 length is 15 residues. Per the germline V gene, CDR1 is SNHLY and CDR2 is FYNNEI. Trimming left V 3 bases short and J 5 bases short, with 13 bases between. The CDR3 DNA reads TGTGCCAGCAGTGAGAGGGCTAGCGCGACCGGGGAGCTGTTTTTT. Translating it yields CASSERASATGELFF.

The gene calls are TRBV20-1 and TRBJ1-2; the match to TRBD1 covers 8 bases. Trimming cost V 6 bases and J 10 bases; bases outside gene matches: 13. Germline CDR1 reads DFQATT; CDR2 reads SNEGSKA (reference sequence). CDR3 length: 13 residues. The CDR3 sequence: CSAGTGGLSYYTF. The CDR3 DNA reads as TGCAGTGCGGGGACAGGCGGGTTGTCTTACTACACCTTC.

This clonotype was counted between two and nine times. This rearrangement joins TRBV11-2 to TRBJ2-3, with unresolved D. Germline V gene data show CDR1 as SGHAT and CDR2 as FQNNGV. CDR3 length equals 14 residues. The V end lost 2 bases, the J end lost 5 bases, and 11 bases lay between the germline ends. The CDR3 DNA sequence: TGTGCCAGCAGCTTAAATTTTTCGGGAGATACGCAGTATTTT. Residues: CASSLNFSGDTQYF.

This clonotype has ten or more counts. The gene calls are TRBV20-1 and TRBJ1-4, with D uncertain. V was cut by 0 bases and J by 3 bases, with 11 bases left in between. The CDR3 sequence is 15 residues long. Germline V gene data show CDR1 as DFQATT and CDR2 as SNEGSKA (reference sequence). CDR3 DNA: TGCAGTGCTAGAGATCGACGGGGTGCTAATGAAAAACTGTTTTTT. As protein: CSARDRRGANEKLFF.

This clonotype has only a few counts. The chain links TRBV5-6 to TRBJ2-5; 10 bases are shared with TRBD1. CDR1 is SGHDT and CDR2 is YYEEEE in the germline V gene. This CDR3 is built from 19 residues. The V gene end was trimmed by 0 bases and the J gene end by 2 bases; junction bases not matched to a gene: 13. CDR3 sequence: CASSLGPQTGGAWQETQYF. The CDR3 bases are TGTGCCAGCAGCTTGGGGCCTCAGACAGGGGGCGCGTGGCAAGAGACCCAGTACTTC.

V is TRBV5-1 and J is TRBJ2-1; 7 positions match TRBD2. Germline V CDR1 and CDR2: SGHRS, YFSETQ. The CDR3 is made up of 16 amino acids. After removal of 3 bases from V and 0 bases from J, the junction contained 6 bases not matched to a gene. This chain's CDR3 is CASSWRRTSSYNEQFF. DNA for the CDR3: TGCGCCAGCAGCTGGCGGCGGACTAGCTCCTACAATGAGCAGTTCTTC.

This clonotype was counted many times. J is TRBJ1-5 and V is TRBV19; TRBD1 is a possible D gene (6 bases). Germline V gene lookup returns CDR1 LNHDA and CDR2 SQIVND (reference sequence). The V and J ends lost 5 bases and 2 bases respectively, with 10 bases between them. This CDR3 is 14 amino acids long. The CDR3 region has the DNA TGTGCCAGTAGTTCGGGACATCGCAATCAGCCCCAGCATTTT. The encoded protein is CASSSGHRNQPQHF.

As for this clonotype: A read error may be the cause here, since a much bigger clone is one base away. This sequence joins TRBV20-1 and TRBJ1-2; D is possibly TRBD1 (5 bases). Germline V CDR1 and CDR2: DFQATT, SNEGSKA (reference sequence). The ends were cut back, 6 bases at V and 7 bases at J, with 9 bases in the middle. CDR3 length equals 10 residues. CDR3 bases: TGCAGTGCGGTTGGGGCTGGCTACACCTTC. Protein product: CSAVGAGYTF.

The rearrangement joins TRBV29-1 to TRBJ2-1; TRBD1 matches at 8 bases. From germline, CDR1 is SQVTM and CDR2 ANQGSEA. V trimming: 4 bases; J trimming: 7 bases; junction bases outside the gene matches: 9. This CDR3 spans 14 amino acids. The CDR3 region is CSVVIWTGINEQFF. The CDR3 DNA reads as TGCAGCGTTGTCATCTGGACAGGGATAAATGAGCAGTTCTTC.

This clonotype was detected ten times or more. The chain carries TRBV7-2 and TRBJ1-5; D is uncertain. Germline V gene sequence: CDR1 SGHTA, CDR2 FQGNSA. Trimming left V 1 base short and J 9 bases short, with 13 bases between. CDR3 length: 14 residues. CDR3 DNA sequence: TGTGCCAGCAGCTTAGTTGTGTACGAACGGCCCCAGCATTTT. Its protein product is CASSLVVYERPQHF. The variable domain in full, completed from reference TRBV7-2 and TRBJ1-5, reads GAGVSQSPSNKVTEKGKDVELRCDPISGHTALYWYRQSLGQGLEFLIYFQGNSAPDKSGLPSDRFSAERTGGSVSTLTIQRTQQEDSAVYLCASSLVVYERPQHFGDGTRLSIL.

This clonotype was seen at least ten times. This rearrangement joins TRBV7-2 to TRBJ1-4; D is possibly TRBD1 (5 bases). The V end lost 2 bases, the J end lost 0 bases, and 10 bases lay between the germline ends. Germline loops: CDR1 SGHTA, CDR2 FQGNSA. The CDR3 consists of 16 residues. This CDR3 is CASSLQGVATNEKLFF. CDR3 sequence (DNA): TGTGCCAGCAGCTTACAGGGCGTTGCAACTAATGAAAAACTGTTTTTT. Full variable domain (rest looked up from reference TRBV7-2 and TRBJ1-4): GAGVSQSPSNKVTEKGKDVELRCDPISGHTALYWYRQSLGQGLEFLIYFQGNSAPDKSGLPSDRFSAERTGGSVSTLTIQRTQQEDSAVYLCASSLQGVATNEKLFFGSGTQLSVL.

This clonotype appeared many times. J is TRBJ2-2 and V is TRBV6-2 or TRBV6-3; D is perhaps TRBD2 (5 bases). The CDR3 sequence is 13 residues long. The germline V gene has CDR1 MNHEY and CDR2 SVGEGT. The V and J ends lost 6 bases and 3 bases respectively, with 8 bases between them. This CDR3 reads CASREGDTGELFF. The CDR3 DNA is TGTGCCAGCAGAGAGGGCGACACCGGGGAGCTGTTTTTT.

This clonotype has ten or more counts. V is TRBV19 and J is TRBJ1-5; 7 bases map to TRBD1. With V trimmed by 5 bases and J by 6 bases, 7 bases remained unmatched. This CDR3 contains 14 residues. Germline V CDR1 and CDR2: LNHDA, SQIVND (reference sequence). CDR3 bases: TGTGCCAGTAGTTTCGACAGGGAAGTTCAGCCCCAGCATTTT. It translates to CASSFDREVQPQHF.

This clonotype was detected ten times or more. This chain links TRBV7-2 with TRBJ1-1; maybe TRBD1 (5 bases). This CDR3 comprises 13 residues. CDR1 is SGHTA and CDR2 is FQGNSA in the germline V gene. V lost 2 bases to trimming and J lost 6 bases, with 10 bases between them. The CDR3 DNA reads TGTGCCAGCAGCTTAAGTGTGGGGGCTGAAGCTTTCTTT. Its translation is CASSLSVGAEAFF.

The table lists this clonotype with many counts. This sequence joins TRBV12-3 or TRBV12-4 and TRBJ2-7; 7 positions agree with TRBD1. The CDR3 loop spans 14 amino acids. V trimming: 4 bases; J trimming: 3 bases; junction bases outside the gene matches: 6. The CDR3 coding sequence is TGTGCCAGCAGTTCTCCCCCAGGGGGCTACGAGCAGTACTTC. Its protein is CASSSPPGGYEQYF.